This T cell receptor (beta chain) was sequenced during a study of radiotherapy plus CTLA-4 blockade in lung cancer. Clones were read by immunoSEQ multiplex PCR, and TCRdb kept only the in-frame ones, dropping some. The profile shows 62,000 or so clones, around three quarters of them singletons. V gave up 3 bases and J gave up 5 bases; unmatched junction bases: 12. From germline, CDR1 is SGHRS and CDR2 YFSETQ. The CDR3 runs to 17 residues. The chain recombines TRBV5-1 with TRBJ2-1; 9 nucleotides agree with TRBD2. Source: peripheral blood, taken from a patient treated with radiotherapy plus ipilimumab. This TCR derives from a human donor with non-small cell lung cancer who had a complete response to radiotherapy plus ipilimumab. The CDR3 protein is CASSYYPAGGSNNEQFF. The CDR3 DNA sequence: TGCGCCAGCAGCTACTACCCAGCGGGAGGATCCAACAATGAGCAGTTCTTC.